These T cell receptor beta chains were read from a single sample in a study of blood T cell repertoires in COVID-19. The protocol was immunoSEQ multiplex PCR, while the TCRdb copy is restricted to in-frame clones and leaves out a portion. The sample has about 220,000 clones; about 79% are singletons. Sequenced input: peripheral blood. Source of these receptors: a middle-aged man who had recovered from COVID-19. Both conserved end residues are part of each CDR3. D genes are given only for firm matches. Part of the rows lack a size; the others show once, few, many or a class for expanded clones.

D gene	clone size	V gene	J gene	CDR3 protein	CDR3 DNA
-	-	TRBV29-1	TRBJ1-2	CSAILQGYGYTF	TGCAGCGCTATCCTTCAGGGATATGGCTACACCTTC
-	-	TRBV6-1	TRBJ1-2	CASSTEYGYTF	TGTGCCAGCAGTACAGAGTATGGCTACACCTTC
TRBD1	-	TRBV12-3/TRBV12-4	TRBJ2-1	CASSTGTANEQFF	TGTGCCAGCAGTACCGGGACAGCGAATGAGCAGTTCTTC
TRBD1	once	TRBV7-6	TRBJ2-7	CASSHDRGGREQYF	TGTGCCAGCAGCCATGACAGGGGGGGGCGCGAGCAGTACTTC
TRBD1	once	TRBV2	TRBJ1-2	CASSASGTAGYTF	TGTGCCAGCAGCGCATCCGGGACAGCTGGCTACACCTTC
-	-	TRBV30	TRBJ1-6	CAWSVRGFDSPLHF	TGTGCCTGGAGTGTACGGGGGTTTGATTCACCCCTCCACTTT
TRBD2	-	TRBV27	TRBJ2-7	CASSLSGLADSYEQYF	TGTGCCAGCAGTTTATCGGGACTAGCGGACTCCTACGAGCAGTACTTC
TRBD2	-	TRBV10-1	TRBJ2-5	CASSAGLADPRAETQYF	TGCGCCAGCAGTGCTGGACTAGCGGACCCGAGGGCAGAGACCCAGTACTTC
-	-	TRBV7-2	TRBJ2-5	CASSPRSQGGETQYF	TGTGCCAGCAGCCCCCGGTCGCAGGGGGGAGAGACCCAGTACTTC
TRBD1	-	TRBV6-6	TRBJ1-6	CASSRGLGSPLHF	TGTGCCAGCAGTAGGGGGCTAGGTTCACCCCTCCACTTT
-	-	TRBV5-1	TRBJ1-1	CASSLLTANTEAFF	TGCGCCAGCAGCTTGTTGACAGCGAACACTGAAGCTTTCTTT
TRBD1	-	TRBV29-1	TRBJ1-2	CSVGRTGGTGYTF	TGCAGCGTGGGGCGGACAGGAGGTACAGGCTACACCTTC
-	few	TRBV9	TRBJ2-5	CASSVRTAQETQYF	TGTGCCAGCAGCGTCCGGACAGCGCAAGAGACCCAGTACTTC
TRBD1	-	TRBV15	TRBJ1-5	CATSRGGAVTLWGQGWSNQPQHF	TGTGCCACCAGCAGAGGAGGAGCTGTAACATTGTGGGGACAGGGGTGGAGCAATCAGCCCCAGCATTTT
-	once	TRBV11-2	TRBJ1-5	CASSPGHPGVRLSNQPQHF	TGTGCCAGCAGCCCAGGACACCCGGGGGTTAGGCTTAGCAATCAGCCCCAGCATTTT
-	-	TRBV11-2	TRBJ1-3	CASSSWREPGNTIYF	TGTGCCAGCAGCAGTTGGAGGGAACCTGGAAACACCATATATTTT
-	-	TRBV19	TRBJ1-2	CASSSGPSGGYYGYTF	TGTGCCAGTAGTTCTGGGCCCTCTGGGGGCTACTATGGCTACACCTTC
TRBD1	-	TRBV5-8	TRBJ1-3	CASSWGQLSSGNTIYF	TGTGCCAGCAGCTGGGGACAGCTAAGCTCTGGAAACACCATATATTTT